Listed below are T cell receptor beta chains from one sample, sequenced in a study of blood T cell repertoires in COVID-19. The assay was immunoSEQ multiplex PCR, and TCRdb's table has in-frame clones only and misses some. The table shows about 210,000 clones, with 70% to 90% occurring only once. Material for sequencing was peripheral blood. The origin of the receptors is a middle-aged woman with acute or convalescent COVID-19. CDR3s leave out the opening cysteine and the closing phenylalanine or tryptophan. A D gene is named only where the DNA matches it firmly.

TRBD2 TRBJ2-5 TRBV6-1 ASSEGTRKETQY
- TRBJ1-1 TRBV12-3/TRBV12-4 ASSLSMNTEAF
TRBD1 TRBJ1-5 TRBV19 ASSKDRLGQPQH
- TRBJ2-5 TRBV5-6 ASSPWGGAVQETQY
TRBD1 TRBJ1-1 TRBV30 AWEIDPGGRAF
- TRBJ2-5 TRBV12-3/TRBV12-4 ASSPGNRPQY
- TRBJ2-2 TRBV5-1 ASSLGPAGAIGELF
- TRBJ2-2 TRBV19 ASSGARGYSKTGELF
- TRBJ1-1 TRBV2 ASSYTGNTEAF
- TRBJ1-4 TRBV7-2 ASERGTNEKLF
TRBD1 TRBJ1-2 TRBV30 ACKQGENYGYT
- TRBJ1-1 TRBV11-2 ASSKRDGGATEAF
- TRBJ1-1 TRBV10-3 AITQGNMNTEAF
TRBD1 TRBJ1-1 TRBV5-1 ASSSGQGAEAF
- TRBJ1-1 TRBV5-1 ASSGTPPLSNTEAF
TRBD1 TRBJ1-2 TRBV4-1 ASRPPLQGGGYT
- TRBJ2-1 TRBV6-5 ASTRERDEQF
- TRBJ1-1 TRBV6-5 ASKIQGNTEAF
- TRBJ2-3 TRBV18 ASSPSQTDTQY